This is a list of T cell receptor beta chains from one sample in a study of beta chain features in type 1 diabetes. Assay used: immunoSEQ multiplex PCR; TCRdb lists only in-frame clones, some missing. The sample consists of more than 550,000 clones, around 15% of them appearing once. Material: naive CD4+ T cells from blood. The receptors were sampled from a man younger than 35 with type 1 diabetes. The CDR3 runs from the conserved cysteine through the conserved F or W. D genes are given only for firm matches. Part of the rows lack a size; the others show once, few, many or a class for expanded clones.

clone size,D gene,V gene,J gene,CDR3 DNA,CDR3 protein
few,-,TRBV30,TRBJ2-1,TGTGCCTGGAGTCCCCAAGTTTTTGAGGGGGATCAGTTCTTC,CAWSPQVFEGDQFF
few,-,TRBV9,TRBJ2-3,TGTGCCAGCAGCCCCCGCGAGGGGGGTGGAGCAGATACGCAGTATTTT,CASSPREGGGADTQYF
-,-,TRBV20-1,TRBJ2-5,TGCAGCGTTGTGGGCAAAGAGACCCAGTACTTC,CSVVGKETQYF
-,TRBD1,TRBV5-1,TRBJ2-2,TGCGCCAGCAGCTTGGAAGGACAGGGGTCCGGGGAGCTGTTTTTT,CASSLEGQGSGELFF
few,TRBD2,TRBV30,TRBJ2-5,TGTGCCTGGAGGACTAGCGGGAGGCAAGAGACCCAGTACTTC,CAWRTSGRQETQYF
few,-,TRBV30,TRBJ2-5,TGTGCCTGGAGTGTATTGGTCAGTCAAGAGACCCAGTACTTC,CAWSVLVSQETQYF
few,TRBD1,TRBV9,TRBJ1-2,TGTGCCAGCAGCGTGGCGACAGGGGCCAACTATGGCTACACCTTC,CASSVATGANYGYTF
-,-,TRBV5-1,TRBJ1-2,TGCGCCAGCGGGACCAGGTCTAACTATGGCTACACCTTC,CASGTRSNYGYTF
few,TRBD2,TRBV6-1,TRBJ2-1,TGTGCCAGCAGCGCACTAGCGGGACCCTACAATGAGCAGTTCTTC,CASSALAGPYNEQFF
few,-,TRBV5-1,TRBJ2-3,TGCGCCAGCAGCTTCCGGGCGCGAGGCGCAGATACGCAGTATTTT,CASSFRARGADTQYF
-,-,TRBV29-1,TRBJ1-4,TGCAGCGTTGGGCGGGCTAATGAAAAACTGTTTTTT,CSVGRANEKLFF
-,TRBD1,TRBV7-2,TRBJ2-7,TGTGCCAGCAGCTTGGGGACAGGGATCTACGAGCAGTACTTC,CASSLGTGIYEQYF
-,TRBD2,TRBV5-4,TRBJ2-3,TGTGCCAGCAGAAGGGCTAGCGGGAGTAGGGAAGATACGCAGTATTTT,CASRRASGSREDTQYF
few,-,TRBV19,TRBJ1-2,TGTGCCAGTAGTATAGTTCAAGCTCGCGGTGGCTACACCTTC,CASSIVQARGGYTF
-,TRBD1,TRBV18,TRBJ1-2,TGTGCCAGCTCAAATTCCGGGACAGGGGGACTCGGCTACACCTTC,CASSNSGTGGLGYTF
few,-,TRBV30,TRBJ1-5,TGTGCCTGGAGTGCTGAGGGCAATCAGCCCCAGCATTTT,CAWSAEGNQPQHF
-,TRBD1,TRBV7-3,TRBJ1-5,TGTGCCAGCAGCCCTCTACGGGACAGGGGTCTGTCGGGCAATCAGCCCCAGCATTTT,CASSPLRDRGLSGNQPQHF
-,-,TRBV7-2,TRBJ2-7,TGTGCCAGCAGCAAACAGGCGGGGTCCTACGAGCAGTACTTC,CASSKQAGSYEQYF
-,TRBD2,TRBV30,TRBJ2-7,TGTGCCTGGGGTCCTAGCGGGAGCACCTACGAGCAGTACTTC,CAWGPSGSTYEQYF
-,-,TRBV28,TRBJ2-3,TGTGCCAGCAGTTGGGCAGATACGCAGTATTTT,CASSWADTQYF
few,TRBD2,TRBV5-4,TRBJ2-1,TGTGCCAGCAGTTTCGGGACTAGCGGGATGTATGAGCAGTTCTTC,CASSFGTSGMYEQFF
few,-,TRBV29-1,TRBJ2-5,TGCAGCGTTGAACCCGTGCTTGGGGGAATGGGGACCCAGTACTTC,CSVEPVLGGMGTQYF
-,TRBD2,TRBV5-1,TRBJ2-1,TGCGCCAGCACCCAGGGACTAGCGGGCAGTATCGATGAGCAGTTCTTC,CASTQGLAGSIDEQFF
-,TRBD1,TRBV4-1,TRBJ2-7,TGCGCCAGCAGCCAAGGCCTGGACAGGGTTTACGAGCAGTACTTC,CASSQGLDRVYEQYF
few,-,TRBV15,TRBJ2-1,TGTGCCACCAGCGAACGCCTCCGGCAGGGTAACAATGAGCAGTTCTTC,CATSERLRQGNNEQFF
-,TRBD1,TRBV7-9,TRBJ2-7,TGTGCCAGCAGCTTAGCGCAAGGACAGGGGACCCACGAGCAGTACTTC,CASSLAQGQGTHEQYF
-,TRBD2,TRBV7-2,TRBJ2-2,TGTGCCAGCAGCTCACACGATCTAGCGGGAGGGTACGGGGAGCTGTTTTTT,CASSSHDLAGGYGELFF
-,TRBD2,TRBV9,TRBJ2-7,TGTGCCAGCAGCTCTCCTGGGACTAGCGGTCTCCCCGCTCCCCACGAGCAGTACTTC,CASSSPGTSGLPAPHEQYF
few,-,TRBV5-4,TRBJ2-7,TGTGCCAGCAGCTTCTCCGCTAGTATCTACGAGCAGTACTTC,CASSFSASIYEQYF
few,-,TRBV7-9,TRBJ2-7,TGTGCCAGCAGCTTATCGGGGCTAGTGAAGAACGAGCAGTACTTC,CASSLSGLVKNEQYF
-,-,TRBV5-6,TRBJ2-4,TGTGCCAGCAGCTTTCCCATCGGGGGATCCAAAAACATTCAGTACTTC,CASSFPIGGSKNIQYF
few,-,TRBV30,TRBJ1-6,TGTGCCTGGAGTGGCCGGGCCAGTAATTCACCCCTCCACTTT,CAWSGRASNSPLHF
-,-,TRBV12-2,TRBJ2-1,TGTGCAAGTCGCTTAGACGGTGGGAGTTGTTTGCCGAATGAGCAGTTCTTC,CASRLDGGSCLPNEQFF
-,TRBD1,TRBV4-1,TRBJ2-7,TGCGCCAGCAGCCTGAGGTACTCCGGGACAGGGGGCCACGAGCAGTACTTC,CASSLRYSGTGGHEQYF
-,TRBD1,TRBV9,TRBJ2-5,TGTGCCAGCAGGGGACAGTACCAAGAGACCCAGTACTTC,CASRGQYQETQYF
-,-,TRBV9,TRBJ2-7,TGTGCCAGCAACCGGGACGACCCTGAGGAGCAGTACTTC,CASNRDDPEEQYF
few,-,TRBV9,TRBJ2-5,TGTGCCAGCAGGAGAGGAGGGGAGGCAGAGACCCAGTACTTC,CASRRGGEAETQYF
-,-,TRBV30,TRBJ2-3,TGTGCCTGGAGTGGTTATAGTGCCGGGGATACGCAGTATTTT,CAWSGYSAGDTQYF
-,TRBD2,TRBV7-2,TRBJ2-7,TGTGCCAGCAGCCCTCGACTAGCGGGAGTCGAGCAGTACTTC,CASSPRLAGVEQYF
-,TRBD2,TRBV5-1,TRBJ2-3,TGCGCCAGCAGCCCCGGACTAGCGGGAGGCCCGGATACGCAGTATTTT,CASSPGLAGGPDTQYF
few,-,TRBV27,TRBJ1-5,TGTGCCAGCAGTTTACGGTTGGGCAATCAGCCCCAGCATTTT,CASSLRLGNQPQHF
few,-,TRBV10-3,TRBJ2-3,TGTGCCATCAGTGAGATGGCAGATACGCAGTATTTT,CAISEMADTQYF
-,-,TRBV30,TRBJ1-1,TGTGCCTGGAGCGGACGACTGGGGAACACTGAAGCTTTCTTT,CAWSGRLGNTEAFF
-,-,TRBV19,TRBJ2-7,TGTGCCAGTAGTATAGCAAGGCGGCACCTGCGGTACGAGCAGTACTTC,CASSIARRHLRYEQYF
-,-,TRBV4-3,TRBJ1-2,TGCGCCAGCAGCCAAGAGTGGCGTCCTAACTATGGCTACACCTTC,CASSQEWRPNYGYTF
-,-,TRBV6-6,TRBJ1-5,TGTGCCAGCACCGGGGGGGGCAATCAGCCCCAGCATTTT,CASTGGGNQPQHF
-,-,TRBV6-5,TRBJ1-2,TGTGCCAGCAGTTACTCTGGCCCAGCGGGAAGGAGTGGCTACACCTTC,CASSYSGPAGRSGYTF
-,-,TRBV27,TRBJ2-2,TGTGCCAGCAGTTCCCAGGGACCTTACACCGGGGAGCTGTTTTTT,CASSSQGPYTGELFF
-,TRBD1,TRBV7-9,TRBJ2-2,TGTGCCAGCAGCCCGGACAGGGGACGCACCGGGGAGCTGTTTTTT,CASSPDRGRTGELFF
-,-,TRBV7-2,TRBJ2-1,TGTGCCAGCAGCTTAGGAATTGAGCAGTTCTTC,CASSLGIEQFF
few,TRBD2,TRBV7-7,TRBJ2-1,TGTGCTAGCAGCTTAGGAGGGACTAGCAGGGTTGAGCAGTTCTTC,CASSLGGTSRVEQFF
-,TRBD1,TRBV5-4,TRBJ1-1,TGTGCCAGCAGCTCCCCCGGGACAGGGAGTACTGAAGCTTTCTTT,CASSSPGTGSTEAFF
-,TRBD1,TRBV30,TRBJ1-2,TGTGCCTGGGGGACAGGGGGAGGAGGCTACACCTTC,CAWGTGGGGYTF
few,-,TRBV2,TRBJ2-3,TGTGCCAGCAGGGCAACGGCGCAGTATTTT,CASRATAQYF
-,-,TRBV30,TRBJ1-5,TGTGCCTGGAGCCGGGGGTCTAATCAGCCCCAGCATTTT,CAWSRGSNQPQHF
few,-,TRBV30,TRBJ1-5,TGTGCCTGGAGCCTCAAAACAGGGCCCCAGCATTTT,CAWSLKTGPQHF
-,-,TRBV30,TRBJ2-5,TGTGCCTGGAGTGGAGGGGGAGAGACCCAGTACTTC,CAWSGGGETQYF
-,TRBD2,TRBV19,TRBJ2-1,TGTGCCAGTAGTAGGACTAGCGGGAACTACAATGAGCAGTTCTTC,CASSRTSGNYNEQFF
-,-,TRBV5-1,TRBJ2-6,TGCGCCAGCAGCTACCTATCAGGAAGCTCTGGGGCCAACGTCCTGACTTTC,CASSYLSGSSGANVLTF
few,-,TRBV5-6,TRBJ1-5,TGTGCCAGCAGCTTGGGCTGGGACCAGCCCCAGCATTTT,CASSLGWDQPQHF